This T cell receptor beta chain was sequenced for a study of spatial heterogeneity in lung cancer. As for the study in general: Sequenced follow-up PBMC samples came a median of around 2 years after resection, where available. Overall study results and limits: Tumor TCRs that were ubiquitous and expanded showed up in blood more at resection than follow-up.

TCRdb recomputed calls from the 5' RACE reads with MiXCR, one row per CDR3 protein. The repertoire has 35,000 to 50,000 distinct CDR3 sequences, 22% of them found once; the top ten carry under 8.5%. The time point was: blood at routine non-recurrence follow-up after resection. V lost 1 base and J 8 bases, leaving 11 bases between the germline ends. The V gene's germline CDR1 is SGHVS and CDR2 FNYEAQ. The CDR3 spans 13 residues. This clonotype occurred a few times. Its target is not known. The receptor was derived from a female donor with early-stage non-small cell lung cancer. This chain uses TRBV7-6 with TRBJ1-1; unclear D gene. This sample comprised PBMCs, obtained at follow-up. CDR3 region: CASSLVPSGEAFF. The CDR3 DNA follows: TGTGCCAGCAGCTTAGTCCCGTCGGGAGAAGCTTTCTTT.